This record looks at one T cell receptor beta chain sequence and its context. Its antigen is unknown. The sample holds no much larger clone one base away, and base qualities are not on file. The data originate from a study of identical twins (TCRdb year 2016). With regard to the full study: To test whether fetal clonotypes persist, the study used deep sequencing on TCR alpha and beta repertoires from monozygotic twins, unrelated adults of various ages, and cord blood. To rule out contamination, the twin experiments were replicated at different times with different library preparation protocols.

At the junction V is shortened by 4 bases and J by 7 bases, with 8 bases in between. CDR1 LNHNV and CDR2 YYDKDF were looked up in the germline V gene (reference sequence). The CDR3, cysteine through phenylalanine, is 12 amino acids long. Only the CDR3 part of the read is kept: 36 bases, read in frame from the first base. Findings and caveats that apply to the study as a whole: Because the same donors could not be followed over many years, conclusions were based on cross-sectional statistical analysis. In beta out-of-frame sequences, excess twin sharing was weaker, because having fewer shared sequences lowered the signal-to-noise ratio. Recombination models systematically underestimated out-of-frame TCR alpha sharing in monozygotic twins but agreed with sharing between unrelated individuals. Fewer insertions were carried by abundant cord blood beta clonotypes; a weaker similar trend was observed in young adult naive repertoires, while no such trend was observed in memory repertoires. Out-of-frame TCR alpha sequences shared between twins showed an excess of low generation-probability sequences compared with coincidental sharing between unrelated individuals. Zero-insertion analyses could be partly confounded by invariant T cells such as MAIT and iNKT, though diverse VJ usage argued against such confounding for most clonotypes.

The library was obtained by 5' RACE. The instrument given in TCRdb is Illumina HiSeq 2000. Template switching introduced a universal primer binding site; the final cDNA contained a unique molecular identifier, enabling accurate counting of TCR cDNA molecules. Specific primers in the conserved constant-segment region were used to synthesize first-strand cDNA for the TCR alpha and beta chains. Each cDNA library was double barcoded, with a SMART-Mk sample barcode plus Illumina barcodes, to control for contamination. TruSeq adapter sequences along with Illumina sample barcodes were introduced in two successive PCR steps. Sequencing of the TCR alpha and beta cDNA libraries was done on the Illumina HiSeq platform using custom primers. Per the authors' processing: Raw reads were processed with MiGEC to extract unique molecular identifiers, and MiXCR was used to determine CDR3 positions. Recombination models were inferred per individual with the repgenHMM and IGoR tools using an EM algorithm. The analysis of shared clonotypes was done with the tcR package in R, with sharing normalized by the product of cloneset sizes. To study raw recombination without the effects of thymic and clonal selection, out-of-frame nonproductive sequences were analyzed. TCRdb's own reprocessing of the public reads used fastp at Q25 and MiXCR and kept productive beta chains. CDR3 protein sequences are deduplicated, and each keeps its most common genes and DNA. TCRdb's processing, not the study's, gives the V and J calls here. For this sample there are roughly 720,000 distinct CDR3 sequences; about 18% appear just once. Together, the top ten hold 13% of the sample.

Every donor in the study was a healthy Caucasian. Three pairs of female monozygotic twins, all aged 18 to 29 years, were included in the twin cohort. Peripheral blood mononuclear cells were the source from which RNA for the TCR libraries was isolated. These data were likewise used in another study, on T cells expressing NK-cell markers. The second source states: TCR beta-chain repertoires were profiled in sorted CD3+CD56+NKG2C+, CD3+CD56+NKG2C- and CD3+CD56-NKG2C+ T-cell subsets from several donors. Seven of the eight sequenced donors were HCMV-seropositive and one was HCMV-seronegative. To restrict sorting to alphabetaTCR-expressing T cells, an anti-gammadeltaTCR antibody was added in several experiments. For six donors, the dominant CD3+CD56+NKG2C+ clonotypes were among the top 10 CD8+ clonotypes and accounted for about 1.0-8% of CD8+ T cells. Those dominant clonotypes were again the most abundant among CD3+CD56-NKG2C+ cells in a handful of donors, at roughly 28.3-60.1%. Whether the expanded NKG2C-expressing T cell clones were specific for HCMV antigens was left unclear. All eight donors whose samples were sequenced were randomly selected healthy volunteers, three of them men and five women. HCMV-specific IgG was detected in serum with a commercial ELISA kit to determine HCMV serostatus. Bulk peripheral blood T-cell repertoires were additionally sequenced from unsorted PBMC for six donors. MIGEC handled demultiplexing of the reads and grouping by UMI, while MiTCR was used to assemble and quantify clonotypes. To exclude erroneous sequences, any TCR cDNA sequence not supported by at least two reads was discarded. The tcR package was used for downstream repertoire analysis, and clonotypes were matched between fractions using CDR3 nucleotide sequence together with V segment. VDJmatch was used to annotate antigen specificity against VDJdb, with one amino acid substitution in CDR3 allowed.

The sequenced sample was PBMCs. This clonotype originated in a woman younger than 35 in good health. The chain is made from TRBV15 and TRBJ2-1; the D gene cannot be named for sure. The CDR3 region: CATSIRGNEQFF. The nucleotide sequence reads as follows: TGTGCCACCAGCATTAGAGGAAATGAGCAGTTCTTC.